These T cell receptor beta chains were read from a single sample in a study of T cell responses to AZD1222 COVID-19 vaccine. Sequenced by immunoSEQ multiplex PCR; TCRdb stores in-frame clones only, minus some. Of some 150,000 clones listed, 85% to 95% are singletons. Here the sequenced sample was peripheral blood, taken on day 0 of AZD1222 vaccination. The origin of the receptors is an adult in good health. The CDR3 runs from the conserved cysteine through the conserved F or W. Fields, in order: J gene, D gene, V gene, CDR3 protein. The D gene is left open where the match is weak.

j_call: TRBJ1-5
d_call: .
v_call: TRBV15
cdr3_aa: CATSRGGQPQHF

j_call: TRBJ1-2
d_call: .
v_call: TRBV3-1/TRBV3-2
cdr3_aa: CASSQGHGNGYTF

j_call: TRBJ1-6
d_call: .
v_call: TRBV2
cdr3_aa: CASGRGSYNSPLHF

j_call: TRBJ1-2
d_call: .
v_call: TRBV4-1
cdr3_aa: CASSQEGHANYGYTF

j_call: TRBJ2-7
d_call: TRBD1
v_call: TRBV29-1
cdr3_aa: CSVERPGDRGEQYF

j_call: TRBJ2-5
d_call: .
v_call: TRBV5-1
cdr3_aa: CASTSSQETQYF

j_call: TRBJ2-7
d_call: .
v_call: TRBV3-1/TRBV3-2
cdr3_aa: CASSQGWPDEQYF

j_call: TRBJ1-5
d_call: .
v_call: TRBV6-1
cdr3_aa: CASSEGDLGGQPQHF

j_call: TRBJ1-4
d_call: .
v_call: TRBV2
cdr3_aa: CASRPDLGRPHEKLFF

j_call: TRBJ1-2
d_call: .
v_call: TRBV6-5
cdr3_aa: CASSPGRGLGYTF

j_call: TRBJ2-7
d_call: .
v_call: TRBV13
cdr3_aa: CASSLGGRPYEQYF

j_call: TRBJ1-2
d_call: TRBD1
v_call: TRBV3-1/TRBV3-2
cdr3_aa: CASSPQGARGRGYTF

j_call: TRBJ2-2
d_call: .
v_call: TRBV7-9
cdr3_aa: CASSLARSGELFF

j_call: TRBJ2-1
d_call: TRBD2
v_call: TRBV2
cdr3_aa: CASSQGLAGYNEQFF

j_call: TRBJ2-2
d_call: TRBD1
v_call: TRBV5-1
cdr3_aa: CASNSVDGTGVTGELFF

j_call: TRBJ2-3
d_call: .
v_call: TRBV6-5
cdr3_aa: CASRDYPATDTQYF

j_call: TRBJ2-7
d_call: TRBD1
v_call: TRBV18
cdr3_aa: CASSGKGQAGAYEQYF

j_call: TRBJ1-1
d_call: TRBD1
v_call: TRBV29-1
cdr3_aa: CSVARTGVPKAFF

j_call: TRBJ2-2
d_call: TRBD2
v_call: TRBV4-1
cdr3_aa: CASSSRGGENTGELFF

j_call: TRBJ2-5
d_call: TRBD2
v_call: TRBV2
cdr3_aa: CASSEMSGGKTQYF

j_call: TRBJ1-5
d_call: TRBD1
v_call: TRBV4-1
cdr3_aa: CASSHPTGGFGVNQPQHF

j_call: TRBJ1-1
d_call: .
v_call: TRBV18
cdr3_aa: CASSPPELRGLNTEAFF

j_call: TRBJ1-2
d_call: TRBD1
v_call: TRBV5-1
cdr3_aa: CASSFQGAEGYTF

j_call: TRBJ1-2
d_call: .
v_call: TRBV7-2
cdr3_aa: CASSSRLGSGYTF

j_call: TRBJ2-7
d_call: .
v_call: TRBV6-5
cdr3_aa: CASSPDRAYEQYF

j_call: TRBJ1-3
d_call: .
v_call: TRBV12-3/TRBV12-4
cdr3_aa: CASSFVGNTIYF

j_call: TRBJ1-1
d_call: .
v_call: TRBV18
cdr3_aa: CASSPAAGGTEAFF

j_call: TRBJ2-7
d_call: .
v_call: TRBV5-5
cdr3_aa: CASSLGLAGEQYF

j_call: TRBJ2-1
d_call: TRBD1
v_call: TRBV6-5
cdr3_aa: CASSLHEGGDEQFF

j_call: TRBJ1-1
d_call: .
v_call: TRBV6-5
cdr3_aa: CASSYSGHLQAFF

j_call: TRBJ1-6
d_call: .
v_call: TRBV7-9
cdr3_aa: CASSLEKSSYNSPLHF

j_call: TRBJ2-5
d_call: .
v_call: TRBV5-6
cdr3_aa: CASSLVRGEETQYF

j_call: TRBJ2-7
d_call: .
v_call: TRBV10-3
cdr3_aa: CASGRMQYEQYF

j_call: TRBJ2-7
d_call: .
v_call: TRBV2
cdr3_aa: CASSFIAGPGEQYF

j_call: TRBJ2-7
d_call: .
v_call: TRBV5-6
cdr3_aa: CASSLAWGRSSREQYF

j_call: TRBJ2-1
d_call: .
v_call: TRBV11-2
cdr3_aa: CASSHESSEQFF

j_call: TRBJ1-1
d_call: .
v_call: TRBV6-5
cdr3_aa: CASSYLVHTEAFF

j_call: TRBJ1-3
d_call: .
v_call: TRBV7-9
cdr3_aa: CASSFGPGNTIYF

j_call: TRBJ2-1
d_call: .
v_call: TRBV6-5
cdr3_aa: CASIARGSYNEQFF

j_call: TRBJ2-2
d_call: .
v_call: TRBV18
cdr3_aa: CASSVASGELFF

j_call: TRBJ1-1
d_call: .
v_call: TRBV6-5
cdr3_aa: CASISQSMNTEAFF

j_call: TRBJ1-6
d_call: .
v_call: TRBV25-1
cdr3_aa: CASSGSLISRHNSPLHF

j_call: TRBJ2-3
d_call: TRBD2
v_call: TRBV30
cdr3_aa: CAWKLAGGATDTQYF

j_call: TRBJ1-1
d_call: .
v_call: TRBV7-9
cdr3_aa: CASSLGVSTEGNTEAFF

j_call: TRBJ1-1
d_call: .
v_call: TRBV6-5
cdr3_aa: CASHKQVERGTEAFF

j_call: TRBJ2-7
d_call: .
v_call: TRBV12-3/TRBV12-4
cdr3_aa: CASSLTSWYEQYF

j_call: TRBJ1-6
d_call: .
v_call: TRBV28
cdr3_aa: CASSFSRGYLISYNSPLHF

j_call: TRBJ1-6
d_call: .
v_call: TRBV4-1
cdr3_aa: CASLNIGEGTYSPLHF

j_call: TRBJ2-7
d_call: .
v_call: TRBV7-2
cdr3_aa: CASSLGGPSSGEQYF

j_call: TRBJ1-5
d_call: .
v_call: TRBV20-1
cdr3_aa: CSASIGNQPQHF

j_call: TRBJ2-3
d_call: .
v_call: TRBV5-1
cdr3_aa: CASSQGLATDTQYF

j_call: TRBJ2-1
d_call: .
v_call: TRBV6-5
cdr3_aa: CASNPQSGGSNEQFF